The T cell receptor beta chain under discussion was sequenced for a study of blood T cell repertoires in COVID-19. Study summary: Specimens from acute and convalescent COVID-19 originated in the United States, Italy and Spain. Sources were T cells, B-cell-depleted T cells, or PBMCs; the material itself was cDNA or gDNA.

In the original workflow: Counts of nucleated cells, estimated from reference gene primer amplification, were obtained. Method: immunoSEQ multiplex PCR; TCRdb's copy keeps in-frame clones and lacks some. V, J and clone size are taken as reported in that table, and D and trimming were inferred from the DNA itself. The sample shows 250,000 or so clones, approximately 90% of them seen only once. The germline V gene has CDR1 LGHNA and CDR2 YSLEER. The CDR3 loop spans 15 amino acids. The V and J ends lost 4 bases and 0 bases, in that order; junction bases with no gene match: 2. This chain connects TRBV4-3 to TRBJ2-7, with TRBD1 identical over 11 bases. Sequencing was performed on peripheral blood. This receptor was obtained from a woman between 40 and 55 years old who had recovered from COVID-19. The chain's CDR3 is CASSPGQGASYEQYF. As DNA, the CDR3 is TGCGCCAGCAGCCCAGGACAGGGGGCCTCCTACGAGCAGTACTTC.